This entry concerns a single T cell receptor beta chain. The data belong to a study of blood T cell repertoires in COVID-19. Study-wide context: From T cells, B-cell-depleted T cells, or PBMCs came the material, which was cDNA or gDNA.

In the source study's methods: Nucleated cell number was recorded as an estimate derived from reference gene primer amplification. The assay was immunoSEQ multiplex PCR, and TCRdb's table has in-frame clones only and misses some. D and trimming come from the DNA, and the V and J calls and clone size come from that table. This table holds about 100,000 clones, roughly 92% found once. The CDR3 spans 16 residues. The germline V gene encodes CDR1 SGHTA and CDR2 FQGTGA. V was pared by 5 bases and J by 5 bases, with 18 bases between. This clonotype was obtained from a man aged 50-60 years with active COVID-19. The material sequenced was peripheral blood. The V gene is TRBV7-3, the J gene TRBJ2-2; the D gene is possibly TRBD1 (6 bases). CDR3 in DNA: TGTGCCAGCAGCCCTTCGACAGGCGGTGGGACCGGGGAGCTGTTTTTT. Translated, it gives CASSPSTGGGTGELFF.